One and the same sample provided the 22 T cell receptor beta chains below, sequenced in a study of blood T cell repertoires in COVID-19. The method was immunoSEQ multiplex PCR; TCRdb's version includes in-frame clones alone and lacks a portion of them. The sample has approximately 74,000 clones, approximately 90% seen once; the top ten hold 4.8%. The specimen sequenced was peripheral blood. Receptors were obtained from a woman aged 55-70 years with active COVID-19.

This chain links TRBV5-1 with TRBJ1-6; no firm D call. Trimming removed 4 bases from V and 6 bases from J, with 11 bases in between. Germline loops: CDR1 SGHRS, CDR2 YFSETQ. CDR3 size: 14 residues. The CDR3 region is CASSPRSGNSPLHF. The DNA of the CDR3 is TGCGCCAGCAGCCCCCGAAGCGGTAATTCACCCCTCCACTTT.

DNA for the CDR3: TGTGCCAGCAGCTTCCCTAGCAGCAATGAGCAGTTCTTC. Amino acid sequence: CASSFPSSNEQFF. The rearrangement links TRBV11-3 to TRBJ2-1; maybe TRBD2 (5 bases). Trimming removed 3 bases from V and 6 bases from J, with 9 bases in between. Germline V gene sequence: CDR1 SGHNT, CDR2 YENEEA. The CDR3 length is 13 residues.

The chain uses TRBV6-2 or TRBV6-3 and TRBJ2-7, with TRBD2 matching over 14 bases. V gave up 6 bases and J gave up 1 base; unmatched junction bases: 11. The length of the CDR3 is 18 residues. Germline-derived CDR1 and CDR2 are MNHEY and SVGEGT. The CDR3 nucleotides are TGTGCCAGCAGCTCCGGGACTAGCGGGAGATCAGTGTCCTACGAGCAGTACTTC. Protein product: CASSSGTSGRSVSYEQYF.

The chain recombines TRBV5-4 with TRBJ1-1; D not certain. Trimming shortened V by 1 base and J by 1 base, and 5 bases separated the two germline ends. The V gene's germline CDR1 is SGHNT and CDR2 YYREEE (reference sequence). CDR3 size: 13 residues. The CDR3 DNA sequence: TGTGCCAGCAGCTTGAGAGAGAACACTGAAGCTTTCTTT. Its translation is CASSLRENTEAFF.

The chain combines TRBV18 with TRBJ2-7; TRBD1 matches at 11 bases. J was trimmed by 5 bases and V by 6 bases; bases with no gene match: 6. The CDR3 runs 14 residues. Germline assignment: CDR1 KGHSH and CDR2 LQKENI. The CDR3 DNA reads TGTGCCAGCTCGCTGGGACAGGGGGGCAACGAGCAGTACTTC. Translating it yields CASSLGQGGNEQYF.

This rearrangement joins TRBV12-3 or TRBV12-4 to TRBJ2-7; 8 nucleotides line up with TRBD2. The V gene end was trimmed by 6 bases and the J gene end by 7 bases; junction bases not matched to a gene: 8. The CDR3 spans 13 residues. For the CDR3, the DNA is TGTGCCAGCAGCTCGTTAGCGGGAAGTGAGCAGTACTTC. Protein: CASSSLAGSEQYF.

This clone has just one count. The V call is TRBV6-1, the J call TRBJ2-2; 8 positions match TRBD1. The germline CDR1 and CDR2 sequences are MNHNS and SASEGT. The CDR3 extends over 15 amino acids. J lost 5 bases, V lost 2 bases, and 4 bases had no gene match. The CDR3 region is CASSELQGATGELFF. The DNA for the CDR3 is TGTGCCAGCAGTGAACTTCAGGGGGCGACCGGGGAGCTGTTTTTT.

The rearrangement uses TRBV4-2 and TRBJ1-2, with 9 nucleotides matching TRBD1. V shed 0 bases, J shed 6 bases, and the junction held 8 bases outside the gene matches. The CDR3 has 16 amino acids. CDR1 and CDR2 from the germline V gene are LGHNA and YNFKEQ. CDR3 region: CASSQDPGTGLHGYTF. The CDR3 region has the DNA TGTGCCAGCAGCCAAGATCCCGGGACAGGGTTACATGGCTACACCTTC.

The genes are TRBV6-1 and TRBJ2-1; 7 nucleotides align to TRBD2. The length of the CDR3 is 16 residues. J was trimmed by 6 bases and V by 2 bases; bases with no gene match: 10. Germline V CDR1 and CDR2: MNHNS, SASEGT. CDR3 in amino acids: CASSETAGVVVNEQFF. The CDR3 nucleotides are TGTGCCAGCAGTGAAACGGCGGGAGTGGTCGTCAATGAGCAGTTCTTC.

DNA of the CDR3: TGTGCCAGCTCAAGTTGGGGACTAGCGGTTAATGAGCAGTTCTTC. Translating gives CASSSWGLAVNEQFF. This chain links TRBV7-2 with TRBJ2-1, with 11 bases fitting TRBD2. The CDR3 consists of 15 residues. With V trimmed by 8 bases and J by 7 bases, 10 bases remained unmatched. Germline assignment: CDR1 SGHTA and CDR2 FQGNSA.

The chain has TRBV5-6 and TRBJ1-1, with 7 bases that match TRBD1. From germline, CDR1 is SGHDT and CDR2 YYEEEE. Trimming at V came to 2 bases and at J to 3 bases, leaving 7 bases not matched to a gene. The length of the CDR3 is 15 residues. Here the CDR3 DNA reads TGTGCCAGCAGCTTACCGACAGGGCCCTACACTGAAGCTTTCTTT. Protein sequence: CASSLPTGPYTEAFF. The full variable domain, in which reference TRBV5-6 and TRBJ1-1 provide the parts outside the CDR3, is DAGVTQSPTHLIKTRGQQVTLRCSPKSGHDTVSWYQQALGQGPQFIFQYYEEEERQRGNFPDRFSGHQFPNYSSELNVNALLLGDSALYLCASSLPTGPYTEAFFGQGTRLTVV.

The chain carries TRBV5-1 and TRBJ2-7; 8 nucleotides agree with TRBD1. Trimming cost V 0 bases and J 2 bases; bases outside gene matches: 4. Germline values: CDR1 SGHRS, CDR2 YFSETQ. The CDR3 runs to 15 residues. CDR3 sequence (DNA): TGCGCCAGCAGCTTGGGTGGGACAGGTACCTACGAGCAGTACTTC. It translates to CASSLGGTGTYEQYF.

The J gene is TRBJ1-1, the V gene TRBV6-5; 8 nucleotides match TRBD1. Germline CDR1 is MNHEY and CDR2 is SVGAGI. This CDR3 contains 15 residues. V gave up 6 bases and J gave up 4 bases; unmatched junction bases: 10. This chain's CDR3 is CASRPGTGGSTEAFF. The DNA for the CDR3 is TGTGCCAGCAGACCAGGGACAGGTGGGTCCACTGAAGCTTTCTTT.

The V gene is TRBV2, the J gene TRBJ2-7; 7 bases align to TRBD1. The CDR3 has 13 residues. CDR1 and CDR2 (germline): SNHLY, FYNNEI. After removal of 7 bases from V and 2 bases from J, the junction contained 5 bases not matched to a gene. The CDR3 DNA follows: TGTGCCAGCACAGGGGGTGGGGCCTACGAGCAGTACTTC. Its translation: CASTGGGAYEQYF.

The genes are TRBV5-1 and TRBJ1-6, with D possibly matching TRBD1 (5 bases). CDR1 and CDR2 from the germline V gene are SGHRS and YFSETQ. Trimming left V 4 bases short and J 7 bases short, with 12 bases between. The CDR3 is 14 residues long. This CDR3 is CASSLGQKNSPLHF. For the CDR3, the DNA is TGCGCCAGCAGCCTCGGACAAAAAAATTCACCCCTCCACTTT.

This chain uses TRBV15 with TRBJ2-2; 7 bases match TRBD1. The germline gives CDR1 LNHNV, CDR2 YYDKDF (reference sequence). The CDR3 sequence is 16 residues long. V lost 5 bases, J lost 0 bases, and 6 bases stayed unmatched. As DNA, the CDR3 is TGTGCCACCAGCGGCGGTGGGACAGCGAACACCGGGGAGCTGTTTTTT. Amino acids: CATSGGGTANTGELFF.

V and J are TRBV5-1 and TRBJ2-3; D not certain. With 0 bases removed from V and 1 base from J, the gap between germline ends came to 6 bases. Germline loops: CDR1 SGHRS, CDR2 YFSETQ. The CDR3 has 14 residues. The DNA for the CDR3 is TGCGCCAGCAGCTTGGCCATTGGCACAGATACGCAGTATTTT. Translated, it gives CASSLAIGTDTQYF.

The CDR3 is CASSELPGLILFGGELFF. As DNA, the CDR3 is TGTGCCAGCAGTGAATTGCCGGGACTGATACTATTCGGGGGGGAGCTGTTTTTT. The chain has TRBV6-1 and TRBJ2-2; a weak D match, TRBD2 (6 bases). The CDR3 is made up of 18 amino acids. Between the trimmed V and J ends, which lost 2 bases and 8 bases, there was a span of 24 bases. CDR1 is MNHNS, CDR2 SASEGT, per germline.

The V gene is TRBV4-1, the J gene TRBJ1-2, with D tentatively TRBD1 (6 bases). V dropped 3 bases and J dropped 8 bases, with 16 bases sitting between them. The CDR3 contains 14 residues. Per germline, CDR1 MGHRA and CDR2 YSYEKL. The DNA for the CDR3 is TGCGCCAGCAGCCAGGACCCAGGGGAAGTCGGCTACACCTTC. Its translation is CASSQDPGEVGYTF.

The chain carries TRBV5-1 and TRBJ2-1, with 8 bases that match TRBD2. This CDR3 is built from 16 residues. The germline gives CDR1 SGHRS, CDR2 YFSETQ. V lost 3 bases to trimming and J lost 0 bases; unmatched junction nucleotides: 5. CDR3 residues: CASSSTLAGSYNEQFF. DNA for the CDR3: TGCGCCAGCAGCTCCACCCTAGCGGGCTCCTACAATGAGCAGTTCTTC.

The chain recombines TRBV5-4 with TRBJ2-5; D call uncertain. The CDR3 loop spans 15 amino acids. Germline lookup yields CDR1 SGHNT and CDR2 YYREEE (reference sequence). The V end lost 0 bases, the J end lost 2 bases, and 11 bases lay between the germline ends. The CDR3 sequence is CASSLAHRVQETQYF. CDR3 nucleotide sequence: TGTGCCAGCAGCTTGGCCCACCGAGTTCAAGAGACCCAGTACTTC.

The chain has TRBV29-1 and TRBJ2-7; 8 bases map to TRBD1. CDR3 length: 11 residues. With 5 bases clipped from V and 5 bases from J, the junction kept 2 bases outside the gene matches. The germline V gene has CDR1 SQVTM and CDR2 ANQGSEA. The CDR3 DNA reads as TGCAGCGTTATGACAGGGGACGAGCAGTACTTC. This translates into CSVMTGDEQYF.